What follows describes a single TCR beta chain. Antigen specificity is unknown. CDR1 and CDR2 (germline): SGDLS, YYNGEE. There are 14 residues in the CDR3. V dropped 4 bases and J dropped 1 base, with 8 bases sitting between them. The entry originates in a study of radiotherapy plus CTLA-4 blockade in lung cancer. Study in general: Objective responses were recorded in over 15% of patients, with disease control recorded in 25% to 40%.

Whole-study results and caveats: Interferon-beta and early blood T cell clone dynamics reportedly predicted response best. Clones derived from tumor TCRs expanded in blood after radiotherapy plus ipilimumab.

The method was immunoSEQ multiplex PCR; TCRdb's version includes in-frame clones alone and lacks a portion of them. The data contain 95,000 to 150,000 clones, about 90% of them singletons. This sequence joins TRBV9 and TRBJ2-2; D ambiguous. The material was peripheral blood, obtained from a patient treated with radiotherapy plus ipilimumab. This clonotype was sampled from a human donor with non-small cell lung cancer that progressed on radiotherapy plus ipilimumab. The CDR3 spells CASSFNLNTGELFF. Here the CDR3 DNA reads TGTGCCAGCAGCTTTAACTTGAACACCGGGGAGCTGTTTTTT.